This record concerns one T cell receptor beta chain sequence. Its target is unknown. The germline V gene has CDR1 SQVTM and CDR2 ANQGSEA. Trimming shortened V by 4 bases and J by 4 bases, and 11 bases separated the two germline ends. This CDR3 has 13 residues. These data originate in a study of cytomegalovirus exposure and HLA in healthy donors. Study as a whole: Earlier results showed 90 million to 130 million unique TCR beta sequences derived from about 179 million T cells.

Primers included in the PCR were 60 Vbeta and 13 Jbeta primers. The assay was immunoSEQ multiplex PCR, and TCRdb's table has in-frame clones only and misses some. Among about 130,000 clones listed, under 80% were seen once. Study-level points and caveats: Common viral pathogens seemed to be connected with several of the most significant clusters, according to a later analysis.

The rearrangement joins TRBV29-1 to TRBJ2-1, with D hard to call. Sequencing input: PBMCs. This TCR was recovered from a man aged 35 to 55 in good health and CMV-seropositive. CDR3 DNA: TGCAGCGTTGGGGTCAGGCAGTACAATGAGCAGTTCTTC. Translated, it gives CSVGVRQYNEQFF.